The 22 T cell receptor beta chains in this list originate from one sample, sequenced in a study of blood T cells in healthy people across ages. Alongside a J-beta primer mix, a sample-barcoded 5' primer served in a second PCR lasting about 7 to 12 cycles. TCRdb analysed the 5' RACE reads with MiXCR anew, one entry per CDR3 protein. Of 780,000 or so distinct CDR3 sequences in the sample, roughly 25% were seen once. These data also featured in a second study, about T cells of mothers and their children.

Sequencing used blood. The receptors derive from a boy under 18 in good health.

This clonotype was seen more than once but under ten times. V and J are TRBV7-2 and TRBJ2-2, with 7 positions matching TRBD1. CDR1 and CDR2 (germline): SGHTA, FQGNSA. The V segment lost 1 base and the J segment 5 bases; nucleotides outside the gene matches: 10. The CDR3 loop spans 17 amino acids. The CDR3 reads CASSLVYSGQRTGELFF. In DNA, the CDR3 is TGTGCCAGCAGCTTAGTTTACTCGGGACAGCGTACCGGGGAGCTGTTTTTT.

The table lists this clonotype with a few counts. This rearrangement joins TRBV7-9 to TRBJ2-5; D remains unclear. This CDR3 contains 13 residues. Trimming pared 1 base from V and 7 bases from J, leaving 10 bases between. The V gene's germline CDR1 is SEHNR and CDR2 FQNEAQ (reference sequence). The CDR3 region has the DNA TGTGCCAGCAGCTTAGTTGGTTCGGGGACCCAGTACTTC. This codes for CASSLVGSGTQYF.

The V call is TRBV7-9, the J call TRBJ1-1; a weak D match, TRBD1 (6 bases). Trimming stripped 0 bases from V and 4 bases from J, with 12 bases between. CDR1 and CDR2 from the germline V gene are SEHNR and FQNEAQ (reference sequence). There are 15 residues in the CDR3. The CDR3 region has the DNA TGTGCCAGCAGCTTAGCGAGAGGGGGACGCACTGAAGCTTTCTTT. It is translated as CASSLARGGRTEAFF. Complete variable domain (other parts from reference TRBV7-9 and TRBJ1-1): DTGVSQNPRHKITKRGQNVTFRCDPISEHNRLYWYRQTLGQGPEFLTYFQNEAQLEKSRLLSDRFSAERPKGSFSTLEIQRTEQGDSAMYLCASSLARGGRTEAFFGQGTRLTVV.

The chain is built from TRBV7-3 and TRBJ2-5; maybe TRBD1 (5 bases). The CDR3 length is 15 residues. V lost 5 bases to trimming and J lost 5 bases, with 18 bases between them. Germline V gene sequence: CDR1 SGHTA, CDR2 FQGTGA. The CDR3 is CASSAPEMGLETQYF. The CDR3 nucleotides read TGTGCCAGCAGCGCCCCGGAGATGGGGCTGGAGACCCAGTACTTC.

The V gene is TRBV25-1, the J gene TRBJ2-3, with TRBD2 matching 8 bases. Germline values: CDR1 MGHDK, CDR2 SYGVNS. The CDR3 length is 15 residues. J gave up 2 bases and V 3 bases, and 4 bases lay outside the gene matches. In DNA, the CDR3 is TGTGCCAGCAGTGACAGGCGGGGGGTCACAGATACGCAGTATTTT. This gives the protein CASSDRRGVTDTQYF.

The chain uses TRBV20-1 and TRBJ2-3; tentative D call: TRBD1 (5 bases). Trimming cost V 3 bases and J 1 base, with 17 bases left between them. Germline loops: CDR1 DFQATT, CDR2 SNEGSKA (reference sequence). The CDR3 totals 16 residues. Here the CDR3 DNA reads TGCAGTGCTAGCCTTCCCTGGGGCGGCCGCACAGATACGCAGTATTTT. Translating it yields CSASLPWGGRTDTQYF.

This clonotype was seen only a few times. J is TRBJ1-2 and V is TRBV20-1; D remains ambiguous. Germline CDR1 is DFQATT and CDR2 is SNEGSKA (reference sequence). The CDR3 is 12 residues long. Trimming left V 6 bases short and J 3 bases short, with 11 bases between. DNA of the CDR3: TGCAGTGCCGGACGCGAAGACTATGGCTACACCTTC. This codes for CSAGREDYGYTF.

V and J are TRBV4-3 and TRBJ2-1; a possible D gene is TRBD1 (5 bases). In germline, CDR1 is LGHNA, CDR2 YSLEER. The CDR3 extends over 18 amino acids. V shed 1 base and J shed 2 bases, with 18 bases lying between them. The CDR3 reads CASSQVERSWGPYNEQFF. CDR3 nucleotide sequence: TGCGCCAGCAGCCAAGTCGAGCGCAGTTGGGGCCCCTACAATGAGCAGTTCTTC.

The J gene is TRBJ2-1, the V gene TRBV6-4; 10 bases agree with TRBD2. The V gene's germline CDR1 is MRHNA and CDR2 SNTAGT. Germline trimming cut 4 bases from V and 7 bases from J; bases unmatched to any gene: 7. This CDR3 is built from 15 residues. CDR3 loop: CASSAKLAGMNEQFF. The CDR3 DNA reads as TGTGCCAGCAGTGCCAAACTAGCGGGGATGAATGAGCAGTTCTTC.

The sample holds a few counts of this clonotype. The chain carries TRBV28 and TRBJ1-5; D call uncertain. The V gene lost 3 bases and the J gene lost 4 bases, with 7 bases spanning the gap. Germline lookup yields CDR1 MDHEN and CDR2 SYDVKM. This CDR3 has 13 residues. The CDR3 here is CASSFLRNQPQHF. CDR3 coding DNA: TGTGCCAGCAGTTTTCTCAGAAATCAGCCCCAGCATTTT.

In DNA form, the CDR3 reads TGCAGTGCCAAAAAGCGGGTGGGACTGGAGACCCAGTACTTC. Its protein product is CSAKKRVGLETQYF. The V and J genes are TRBV20-1 and TRBJ2-1, with D possibly matching TRBD2 (6 bases). The J call may not be correct, given that the DNA end is closer to TRBJ2-5. The CDR3 runs to 14 residues. Germline assignment: CDR1 DFQATT and CDR2 SNEGSKA (reference sequence).

The chain joins TRBV7-2 to TRBJ2-1, with 8 nucleotides matching TRBD1. V gave up 0 bases and J gave up 0 bases; unmatched junction bases: 4. The CDR3 is 17 residues long. Germline-derived CDR1 and CDR2 are SGHTA and FQGNSA. This CDR3 reads CASSLADRVSSYNEQFF. The CDR3 DNA reads as TGTGCCAGCAGCTTAGCGGACAGGGTAAGCTCCTACAATGAGCAGTTCTTC. Full variable domain (rest looked up from reference TRBV7-2 and TRBJ2-1): GAGVSQSPSNKVTEKGKDVELRCDPISGHTALYWYRQSLGQGLEFLIYFQGNSAPDKSGLPSDRFSAERTGGSVSTLTIQRTQQEDSAVYLCASSLADRVSSYNEQFFGPGTRLTVL.

The chain joins TRBV5-1 to TRBJ2-1, with 11 nucleotides matching TRBD2. Germline V gene sequence: CDR1 SGHRS, CDR2 YFSETQ. V dropped 4 bases and J dropped 1; count of bases not matched to a gene: 7. This CDR3 comprises 17 residues. CDR3 coding DNA: TGCGCCAGCAGCGCCAAACTAGCGGGAGCATCCTACAATGAGCAGTTCTTC. This gives the protein CASSAKLAGASYNEQFF. The full variable domain, rest sourced from reference TRBV5-1 and TRBJ2-1, is KAGVTQTPRYLIKTRGQQVTLSCSPISGHRSVSWYQQTPGQGLQFLFEYFSETQRNKGNFPGRFSGRQFSNSRSEMNVSTLELGDSALYLCASSAKLAGASYNEQFFGPGTRLTVL.

This clonotype was found a few times. The chain joins TRBV29-1 to TRBJ1-5; 8 nucleotides agree with TRBD1. Germline lookup yields CDR1 SQVTM and CDR2 ANQGSEA. The CDR3 totals 13 residues. Trimming at V came to 4 bases and at J to 3 bases, leaving 2 bases not matched to a gene. CDR3 sequence (DNA): TGCAGCGTTGGGACAGGGAACAATCAGCCCCAGCATTTT. Amino acid sequence: CSVGTGNNQPQHF.

The chain is built from TRBV29-1 and TRBJ1-2; 9 bases map to TRBD1. This CDR3 is built from 15 residues. Germline V gives CDR1 SQVTM, CDR2 ANQGSEA. Losses at the gene ends were 3 bases for V and 6 bases for J; bases not matched to a gene: 11. In DNA, the CDR3 is TGCAGCGTTGAGCTTACAACAGGGGGCACTCATGGCTACACCTTC. Amino acids: CSVELTTGGTHGYTF.

This chain links TRBV7-6 with TRBJ1-4; D perhaps matches TRBD1 (5 bases). Trimming stripped 5 bases from V and 8 bases from J, with 15 bases between. The germline V gene encodes CDR1 SGHVS and CDR2 FNYEAQ. The CDR3 totals 14 residues. The CDR3 region has the DNA TGTGCCAGCAGCCCCGGCGAGGGGAAAGAAAAACTGTTTTTT. As protein: CASSPGEGKEKLFF.

The rearrangement uses TRBV11-2 and TRBJ2-4; 9 nucleotides line up with TRBD1. This CDR3 has 16 residues. With 2 bases clipped from V and 9 bases from J, the junction kept 11 bases outside the gene matches. Per the germline V gene, CDR1 is SGHAT and CDR2 is FQNNGV. CDR3 amino acids: CASSLLDRGSHPIQYF. The DNA of the CDR3 is TGTGCCAGCAGCTTACTCGACAGGGGGTCTCACCCCATTCAGTACTTC.

V is TRBV15 and J is TRBJ2-7; maybe TRBD2 (6 bases). The CDR3 is made up of 15 amino acids. V was pared by 3 bases and J by 2 bases, with 14 bases between. Germline-derived CDR1 and CDR2 are LNHNV and YYDKDF (reference sequence). The CDR3 region is CATSSGGLGTYEQYF. The CDR3, as DNA: TGTGCCACCAGCAGCGGAGGGCTCGGGACCTACGAGCAGTACTTC.

This clonotype appeared a few times. The chain carries TRBV11-1 and TRBJ2-7; D is unresolved. CDR1 and CDR2 (germline): SGHAT, FQDESV (reference sequence). The CDR3 spans 14 residues. Trimming cost V 3 bases and J 2 bases, with 11 bases left between them. This chain's CDR3 is CASSLDSKTYEQYF. CDR3 DNA sequence: TGTGCCAGCAGCTTGGATAGTAAGACCTACGAGCAGTACTTC.

This clonotype was picked up a small number of times. This rearrangement joins TRBV28 to TRBJ1-1; no definite D call. Trimming cost V 1 base and J 0 bases, with 6 bases left between them. CDR1 and CDR2 (germline): MDHEN, SYDVKM. This CDR3 is 14 amino acids long. CDR3 region: CASSLLLMNTEAFF. The CDR3 DNA is TGTGCCAGCAGTTTATTATTGATGAACACTGAAGCTTTCTTT.

The chain combines TRBV6-5 with TRBJ1-5; 8 bases match TRBD1. Germline loops: CDR1 MNHEY, CDR2 SVGAGI. The J segment lost 6 bases and the V segment lost 4 bases, leaving 14 bases of the junction unmatched. The CDR3 runs to 17 residues. Written as DNA, the CDR3 is TGTGCCAGCAGTTCAAACCAGTGGACAGGGAGGGTTCAGCCCCAGCATTTT. Residues: CASSSNQWTGRVQPQHF.

This sequence joins TRBV29-1 and TRBJ2-7; D gene ambiguous. Per germline, CDR1 SQVTM and CDR2 ANQGSEA. The CDR3 covers 12 residues. The germline V and J ends were trimmed by 4 bases and 2 bases, with 9 bases remaining between them. CDR3 sequence reads: CSVAWQAYEQYF. In DNA form, the CDR3 reads TGCAGCGTTGCCTGGCAGGCCTACGAGCAGTACTTC.